This TCR beta chain was captured by sequencing in a study of shared clonotypes between healthy human individuals. Study-level information: Three plates were used per donor for CD4 naive, three for CD4 memory, two for CD8 naive and one for CD8 memory.

The naive CD8 fraction comprised CD45RO-negative cells positively selected for CCR7 and excluded terminally differentiated effector memory CD45RA+ cells. V lost 9 bases to trimming and J lost 2 bases, with 14 bases between them. The CDR3 has 14 amino acids. The germline CDR1 and CDR2 sequences are LNHDA and SQIVND (reference sequence). Replicate PCRs from sorted subsets contained around 200 ng DNA, which is around 30,000 T cell genomes. Original data processing: Filtering was not the same, since immunoSEQ gave junction-only sequences without quality scores. Only in-frame clones appear in the TCRdb table, and some are missing; sequencing was by immunoSEQ multiplex PCR. V and J calls and clone size are given by that table; D and trimming were obtained from the DNA. The table includes about 2.1 million clones, 93% detected once.

This sequence was found in a man between 18 and 29 years old in good health. Some clones in this sample may be carry-over from other donors' samples. V and J are TRBV19 and TRBJ2-1; tentative D call: TRBD2 (7 bases). Sample: naive CD8+ T cells from PBMCs. The CDR3: CASRGGAAYNEQFF. Here the CDR3 DNA reads TGTGCCAGCAGGGGAGGGGCAGCCTACAATGAGCAGTTCTTC.